These T cell receptor beta chains were read from a single sample in a study of blood T cell repertoires in COVID-19. Some clones are missing from TCRdb's copy, which holds only in-frame ones; the method was immunoSEQ multiplex PCR. The data show about 210,000 clones, more than 70% seen once. Sequencing was done on a sample of PBMCs or T cells enriched from blood (not recorded which). These receptors all stem from a man between 25 and 39 years old with acute COVID-19. Each CDR3 is given with its conserved first and last residue. D genes are given only for firm matches. Rows may omit the clone size; those that give it use once, few, many or a size class.

clone size	D gene	V gene	J gene	CDR3 DNA	CDR3 protein
-	-	TRBV5-1	TRBJ1-4	TGCGCCAGCAGCTTGGTTTTTCGGCGCAGGAATGAAAAACTGTTTTTT	CASSLVFRRRNEKLFF
-	-	TRBV4-1	TRBJ2-2	TGCGCCAGCACCACAAGAGGAGCACCGAACACCGGGGAGCTGTTTTTT	CASTTRGAPNTGELFF
-	-	TRBV6-5	TRBJ2-7	TGTGCCAGCAGTTACGGGCGTTCCAGCTCCTACGAGCAGTACTTC	CASSYGRSSSYEQYF
-	-	TRBV11-2	TRBJ1-6	TGTGCCAGCAGCCTGGCGGACAGCGCGAATTCACCCCTCCACTTT	CASSLADSANSPLHF
-	TRBD1	TRBV5-7	TRBJ1-1	TGTGCCAGCAGCTTCAGACAGGGGGACACTGAAGCTTTCTTT	CASSFRQGDTEAFF
-	-	TRBV2	TRBJ1-4	TGTGCCAGCAGTGTTCCGGGGGTGAATGAAAAACTGTTTTTT	CASSVPGVNEKLFF
-	-	TRBV28	TRBJ2-5	TGTGCCAGCAGTTTAAACACAGGGAGTAGTGGCAAGGAGACCCAGTACTTC	CASSLNTGSSGKETQYF
once	-	TRBV10-3	TRBJ2-2	TGTGCCATCAGTGAAGGGGCAGGGTTGGCCGGGGAGCTGTTTTTT	CAISEGAGLAGELFF
-	-	TRBV7-7	TRBJ1-4	TGTGCCAGCAGCCCCGGGATGGGGTTTGGTGAAAAACTGTTTTTT	CASSPGMGFGEKLFF
-	TRBD1	TRBV7-2	TRBJ1-2	TGTGCCAGCAGCCTTACCGGTCGGCAGGGGGCGTATGGCTACACCTTC	CASSLTGRQGAYGYTF
-	-	TRBV15	TRBJ1-1	TGTGCCACCAGCAGAGACCCTGGGGGAGGAGCTTTCTTT	CATSRDPGGGAFF
-	-	TRBV7-3	TRBJ2-1	TGTGCCAGCAGCTTAATAGGGAGCTCCTACAATGAGCAGTTCTTC	CASSLIGSSYNEQFF
-	TRBD2	TRBV27	TRBJ2-1	TGTGCCAGCAAATACGAGCGGGGGGGCTGGCATGAGCAGTTCTTC	CASKYERGGWHEQFF
few	TRBD1	TRBV5-1	TRBJ2-1	TGCGCCAGCAGCCCCGGACAGGCCTACAATGAGCAGTTCTTC	CASSPGQAYNEQFF
-	TRBD1	TRBV6-5	TRBJ1-2	TGTGCCAGCAACCACGTGGACAGGTACGCGGGCTACACCTTC	CASNHVDRYAGYTF
-	-	TRBV29-1	TRBJ2-5	TGCAGCGTTGAAGTGGGGGGAGAGACCCAGTACTTC	CSVEVGGETQYF
-	TRBD1	TRBV5-1	TRBJ1-1	TGCGCCAGCAGCTTGGGACAGGGAGGGAACACTGAAGCTTTCTTT	CASSLGQGGNTEAFF
few	TRBD1	TRBV7-9	TRBJ1-1	TGTGCCAGCAGCCGCGGACAGGGAGTAACTGAAGCTTTCTTT	CASSRGQGVTEAFF
-	-	TRBV28	TRBJ1-1	TGTGCCAGCAGTTATTCTACAACGGGCACTGAAGCTTTCTTT	CASSYSTTGTEAFF
-	-	TRBV9	TRBJ1-2	TGTGCCAGCAGCGAAGTCGGGTGGAGCTACACCTTC	CASSEVGWSYTF
-	TRBD2	TRBV5-1	TRBJ2-5	TGCGCCAGCAGCTTCAGCGGGGGGCCCTACGAGACCCAGTACTTC	CASSFSGGPYETQYF
-	-	TRBV25-1	TRBJ2-1	TGTGCCAGCCGTTCCCTCGGAGGCGGGGGCCACTACAATGAGCAGTTCTTC	CASRSLGGGGHYNEQFF
once	-	TRBV6-5	TRBJ1-1	TGTGCCAGCTTCCCGCGGGGGAACACTGAAGCTTTCTTT	CASFPRGNTEAFF
few	-	TRBV3-1/TRBV3-2	TRBJ1-4	TGTGCCAGCAGCCAAGTGGGAGAAGCTAATGAAAAACTGTTTTTT	CASSQVGEANEKLFF
-	-	TRBV19	TRBJ1-1	TGTGCCAGTAGCCGACGGCCCGAGGGGGAAGAAGCTTTCTTT	CASSRRPEGEEAFF
once	-	TRBV19	TRBJ1-5	TGTGCCAGTAGGGAGGGAGTTCCGGGCAATCAGCCCCAGCATTTT	CASREGVPGNQPQHF
-	TRBD1	TRBV4-1	TRBJ2-3	TGCGCCAGCAGCCAAGTACAGGACAGGGTTACGGATACGCAGTATTTT	CASSQVQDRVTDTQYF
once	-	TRBV14	TRBJ1-1	TGTGCCAGCAGCCAAGGCCGAACAGGTGGGGCTGAAGCTTTCTTT	CASSQGRTGGAEAFF
-	-	TRBV2	TRBJ1-2	TGTGCCAGCAGTCAACAGGAAGGACGCTACACCTTC	CASSQQEGRYTF
-	TRBD2	TRBV11-2	TRBJ2-7	TGTGCCAGCAGCTCACTAGCGTCGTGGTGGGAGCAGTACTTC	CASSSLASWWEQYF
once	TRBD2	TRBV3-1/TRBV3-2	TRBJ2-1	TGTGCCAGCAGCCTCTCGAAACTAGCGGGTGTCGAGGGGAATGAGCAGTTCTTC	CASSLSKLAGVEGNEQFF
-	-	TRBV28	TRBJ2-6	TGTGCCAGCAGTTTACTCCTAGGCCCATCCTCTGGGGCCAACGTCCTGACTTTC	CASSLLLGPSSGANVLTF
once	TRBD1	TRBV5-1	TRBJ2-7	TGCGCCAGCAGCTTGGGAGGGACAGGGGGTAACGAGCAGTACTTC	CASSLGGTGGNEQYF
-	-	TRBV23-1	TRBJ1-6	TGCGCCAGCAAAGGGCAGGGGAATTCACCCCTCCACTTT	CASKGQGNSPLHF
once	TRBD1	TRBV19	TRBJ2-1	TGTGCCAGTAGTCCCTCAGGGACAGGCCTTACAATGGGGCAGTTCTTC	CASSPSGTGLTMGQFF
-	-	TRBV9	TRBJ2-5	TGTGCCAGCAGCTCCTCCGGAGGAGAGACCCAGTACTTC	CASSSSGGETQYF
once	-	TRBV27	TRBJ1-6	TGTGCCAGCAGTCCCTTATTAGGGAGCCCCTATAATTCACCCCTCCACTTT	CASSPLLGSPYNSPLHF
-	-	TRBV12-2	TRBJ2-5	TGTGCAAGTCAACGCGGGCAGGCCCAGTACTTC	CASQRGQAQYF
-	-	TRBV11-2	TRBJ1-1	TGTGCCAGCAGCTTCCCCCCAGTAAACACTGAAGCTTTCTTT	CASSFPPVNTEAFF
-	TRBD1	TRBV13	TRBJ1-5	TGTGCCAGCAGCTTAAGGGACAGCCCTTCCAATCAGCCCCAGCATTTT	CASSLRDSPSNQPQHF
-	-	TRBV4-1	TRBJ1-3	TGCGCCAGCAGCCACTCTCTCCGGGACTTTTACACCATATATTTT	CASSHSLRDFYTIYF
-	TRBD2	TRBV27	TRBJ2-5	TGTGCCAGCAGTTCGAGCGGGGGTCCTCAAGAGACCCAGTACTTC	CASSSSGGPQETQYF
-	-	TRBV27	TRBJ1-4	TGTGCCAGCAGACCCCGCGGGTCAACTAATGAAAAACTGTTTTTT	CASRPRGSTNEKLFF
-	-	TRBV7-2	TRBJ2-3	TGTGCCAGCAGCGTAACTAGAGACTATACGCAGTATTTT	CASSVTRDYTQYF
-	TRBD2	TRBV15	TRBJ2-7	TGTGCCACCAGCAGACGGGGGGGCGAGGTCTACGAGCAGTACTTC	CATSRRGGEVYEQYF
-	-	TRBV5-1	TRBJ1-1	TGCGCCAGCTTTGGTCAGGGAGAAGCTTTCTTT	CASFGQGEAFF
-	TRBD2	TRBV10-2	TRBJ2-1	TGCGCCAGCAGCGGCGGGAGCGGGGGGGTCTCCTACAATGAGCAGTTCTTC	CASSGGSGGVSYNEQFF
-	-	TRBV5-4	TRBJ2-7	TGTGCCAGCAGCTGGGAGGAGGGGGCCGAGCAGTACTTC	CASSWEEGAEQYF
-	TRBD1	TRBV2	TRBJ1-6	TGTGCCAGCAGGGGGACAGGCGGTTATAATTCACCCCTCCACTTT	CASRGTGGYNSPLHF
-	TRBD1	TRBV18	TRBJ1-2	TGTGCCAGCTCACCCGGACAGGGGGCAACTAACTATGGCTACACCTTC	CASSPGQGATNYGYTF
once	TRBD1	TRBV5-4	TRBJ2-1	TGTGCCAGCAGCCCACAGGGGAACAATGAGCAGTTCTTC	CASSPQGNNEQFF
-	TRBD1	TRBV6-5	TRBJ1-4	TGTGCCAGCAGTACCGAAGACAGGGGGCATGAAAAACTGTTTTTT	CASSTEDRGHEKLFF
-	-	TRBV3-1/TRBV3-2	TRBJ1-2	TGTGCCAGCAGCCAAGATGCGGCGGCCAACTATGGCTACACCTTC	CASSQDAAANYGYTF
once	TRBD1	TRBV5-4	TRBJ1-1	TGTGCCAGCAGCCTACTGGACAGGGATGGCACTGAAGCTTTCTTT	CASSLLDRDGTEAFF
-	TRBD2	TRBV15	TRBJ2-1	TGTGCCACCAGCAGAAAACTAGCGGGGGAGAATGAGCAGTTCTTC	CATSRKLAGENEQFF